Below, 5 T cell receptor beta chains from the same sample are listed, as sequenced in a study of Ad26.COV2.S vaccination and SARS-CoV-2 variants. This table comes from immunoSEQ multiplex PCR, and its TCRdb copy is limited to in-frame clones, with some not included. The table has approximately 400,000 clones, 90% to 95% seen once. Sequenced here: peripheral blood, sampled after recovery from COVID-19. All receptors come from a human donor who had recovered from COVID-19.

This clone was detected once. This chain uses TRBV12-5 with TRBJ2-7, with a tentative D call TRBD1 (5 bases). This CDR3 has 13 amino acids. Germline V lookup: CDR1 LGHNT, CDR2 FRNRAP. Trimming pared 1 base from V and 6 bases from J, leaving 10 bases between. The CDR3 protein is CASGLGPGFEQYF. As DNA, the CDR3 is TGTGCTAGTGGTTTGGGACCAGGGTTCGAGCAGTACTTC.

The genes are TRBV5-4 and TRBJ2-5, with a tentative D call TRBD1 (5 bases). This CDR3 is 13 amino acids long. Trimming stripped 3 bases from V and 5 bases from J, with 11 bases between. Germline CDR1 is SGHNT and CDR2 is YYREEE (reference sequence). CDR3 coding DNA: TGTGCCAGCAGCTCCCAGGGTAGGGAGACCCAGTACTTC. Translated: CASSSQGRETQYF.

The J gene is TRBJ2-3, the V gene TRBV5-1; 12 positions agree with TRBD2. The germline V gene has CDR1 SGHRS and CDR2 YFSETQ. J was trimmed by 1 base and V by 2 bases; bases with no gene match: 5. The CDR3 loop spans 17 amino acids. The CDR3 reads CASSFTSGGPRTDTQYF. DNA of the CDR3: TGCGCCAGCAGCTTCACTAGCGGGGGGCCCCGCACAGATACGCAGTATTTT.

J is TRBJ1-2 and V is TRBV4-3; D unresolved. The CDR3 runs 17 residues. The V end was cut by 7 bases, the J end by 5 bases, with 26 bases between. The germline V gene encodes CDR1 LGHNA and CDR2 YSLEER. The CDR3 loop is CASTWRSPENMVYGYTF. As DNA, the CDR3 is TGCGCCAGCACCTGGAGGTCACCGGAGAACATGGTTTATGGCTACACCTTC.

This sequence joins TRBV27 and TRBJ1-6, with a possible D match to TRBD1 (6 bases). CDR3 length equals 16 residues. Germline CDR1 and CDR2: MNHEY and SMNVEV (reference sequence). Trimming removed 8 bases at V and 4 bases at J, with 18 bases between. The CDR3 reads CASGYWTELYNSPLHF. CDR3 coding DNA: TGTGCCAGCGGCTATTGGACAGAATTATATAATTCACCCCTCCACTTT.